The present entry profiles one TCR beta chain with its context. The antigen is not known. The repertoire was sequenced with immunoSEQ multiplex PCR; TCRdb's copy has only in-frame clones and lacks some. The sample lists 120,000 to 150,000 clones, about 81% occurring once. The CDR3 extends over 15 amino acids. V lost 6 bases, J lost 3 bases, and 10 bases stayed unmatched. Germline V gene data show CDR1 as SEHNR and CDR2 as FQNEAQ (reference sequence). Each of the patients experienced relapse following autologous stem cell transplantation, and their brentuximab vedotin exposure differed. Best outcomes ranged across complete response, partial response and progressive disease. These data belong to a study of PD-1 blockade in classical Hodgkin lymphoma. Findings and limits, study-wide: By C4D1 there was a significant rise in CD4+ TCR diversity but not in CD8+ TCR diversity. Complete responders matched newly diagnosed patients in baseline diversity.

This sample comprised peripheral blood mononuclear cells (PBMCs), obtained before the second cycle of nivolumab. The receptor was isolated from a human donor with classical Hodgkin lymphoma. The chain couples TRBV7-9 to TRBJ1-1; the match to TRBD1 covers 7 bases. The DNA for the CDR3 is TGTGCCAGCAGGCCCGACAGGGCGGGGGACACTGAAGCTTTCTTT. Translation: CASRPDRAGDTEAFF.